The rows below give T cell receptor beta chains drawn from one sample of a study of T-cell memory formation after mild COVID-19. One entry per CDR3 protein, called by TCRdb with MiXCR from the 5' RACE reads. This sample has hundreds of thousands of distinct CDR3 sequences, with roughly a fifth found just once. Input material: PBMCs or a T cell subset sorted from them (not recorded which). Receptor source: an adult woman who had mild COVID-19 (a few samples of this study predate the infection). Cell type and time point are not known. Each CDR3 is given with its conserved first and last residue. D genes are given only for firm matches. Some rows have no size entry. The others give once, few or many, or a class for an expanded clone.

clone_size: -; d_call: TRBD2; j_call: TRBJ2-5; v_call: TRBV11-2; cdr3_aa: CASSLTLLASGGQETQYF; cdr3_nt: TGTGCCAGCAGCTTAACTCTACTCGCTAGCGGGGGACAAGAGACCCAGTACTTC
clone_size: -; d_call: TRBD2; j_call: TRBJ2-3; v_call: TRBV27; cdr3_aa: CASSPDGGDTQYF; cdr3_nt: TGTGCCAGCAGTCCAGACGGGGGGGATACGCAGTATTTT
clone_size: few; d_call: -; j_call: TRBJ1-1; v_call: TRBV7-9; cdr3_aa: CASGAEMNTEAFF; cdr3_nt: TGTGCCAGCGGGGCTGAGATGAACACTGAAGCTTTCTTT
clone_size: -; d_call: TRBD1; j_call: TRBJ1-5; v_call: TRBV20-1; cdr3_aa: CSAREGTGAAQPQHF; cdr3_nt: TGCAGTGCTAGAGAGGGGACAGGGGCCGCCCAGCCCCAGCATTTT
clone_size: few; d_call: -; j_call: TRBJ2-7; v_call: TRBV2; cdr3_aa: CASSLQGVQQYF; cdr3_nt: TGTGCCAGCAGCCTACAGGGCGTTCAGCAGTACTTC
clone_size: few; d_call: -; j_call: TRBJ1-1; v_call: TRBV5-1; cdr3_aa: CASSLAGYAKNTEAFF; cdr3_nt: TGCGCCAGCAGCTTGGCCGGGTACGCAAAGAACACTGAAGCTTTCTTT
clone_size: -; d_call: TRBD2; j_call: TRBJ2-5; v_call: TRBV20-1; cdr3_aa: CSARDLKREGRETQYF; cdr3_nt: TGCAGTGCTAGAGATCTCAAGCGGGAGGGCCGGGAGACCCAGTACTTC
clone_size: few; d_call: -; j_call: TRBJ2-7; v_call: TRBV3-1; cdr3_aa: CASSHKGGTYEQYF; cdr3_nt: TGTGCCAGCAGCCATAAAGGGGGGACCTACGAGCAGTACTTC
clone_size: few; d_call: -; j_call: TRBJ1-1; v_call: TRBV5-4; cdr3_aa: CASSLAKQPPEAFF; cdr3_nt: TGTGCCAGCAGCTTGGCGAAGCAGCCCCCTGAAGCTTTCTTT
clone_size: -; d_call: TRBD1; j_call: TRBJ2-7; v_call: TRBV15; cdr3_aa: CATSRGDRAAEQYF; cdr3_nt: TGTGCCACCAGCAGAGGCGACAGGGCTGCCGAGCAGTACTTC
clone_size: -; d_call: -; j_call: TRBJ1-2; v_call: TRBV2; cdr3_aa: CASRQDRTGYTF; cdr3_nt: TGTGCCAGCAGACAAGACAGAACGGGCTACACCTTC
clone_size: few; d_call: TRBD2; j_call: TRBJ2-5; v_call: TRBV5-6; cdr3_aa: CASSLPAGGGYQETQYF; cdr3_nt: TGTGCCAGCAGCCTTCCTGCGGGGGGCGGGTACCAAGAGACCCAGTACTTC
clone_size: -; d_call: -; j_call: TRBJ2-1; v_call: TRBV21-1; cdr3_aa: CARGTSRFNGQFF; cdr3_nt: TGTGCCAGAGGGACTAGCCGATTCAACGGGCAGTTCTTC
clone_size: -; d_call: -; j_call: TRBJ1-1; v_call: TRBV27; cdr3_aa: CASRGTLNTEAFF; cdr3_nt: TGTGCCAGCCGAGGGACCCTGAACACTGAAGCTTTCTTT
clone_size: once; d_call: -; j_call: TRBJ1-2; v_call: TRBV4-2; cdr3_aa: CASSQVGTDGGYTF; cdr3_nt: TGTGCCAGCAGCCAAGTCGGGACGGATGGCGGCTACACCTTC
clone_size: few; d_call: -; j_call: TRBJ2-7; v_call: TRBV19; cdr3_aa: CASSIRGIYSYEQYF; cdr3_nt: TGTGCCAGTAGTATACGGGGAATATACTCCTACGAGCAGTACTTC
clone_size: -; d_call: TRBD1; j_call: TRBJ1-5; v_call: TRBV6-6; cdr3_aa: CASSPGTGDFNQPQHF; cdr3_nt: TGTGCCAGCAGTCCCGGGACAGGGGACTTCAATCAGCCCCAGCATTTT
clone_size: few; d_call: TRBD1; j_call: TRBJ1-2; v_call: TRBV15; cdr3_aa: CATSRDQGTATYGYTF; cdr3_nt: TGTGCCACCAGCAGAGATCAGGGGACAGCTACCTATGGCTACACCTTC
clone_size: -; d_call: TRBD1; j_call: TRBJ1-4; v_call: TRBV28; cdr3_aa: CASRARGHIEKLFF; cdr3_nt: TGTGCCAGCAGGGCCAGGGGGCATATCGAAAAACTGTTTTTT
clone_size: few; d_call: -; j_call: TRBJ2-7; v_call: TRBV5-1; cdr3_aa: CASSLRLGGGQSSYEQYF; cdr3_nt: TGCGCCAGCAGCTTGCGCCTGGGAGGGGGCCAGAGCTCCTACGAGCAGTACTTC
clone_size: -; d_call: -; j_call: TRBJ2-5; v_call: TRBV27; cdr3_aa: CASRPHLLQETQYF; cdr3_nt: TGTGCCAGCAGACCCCATCTCCTACAAGAGACCCAGTACTTC
clone_size: -; d_call: -; j_call: TRBJ1-2; v_call: TRBV5-1; cdr3_aa: CASSSRFAESYTF; cdr3_nt: TGCGCCAGCAGCTCCCGTTTCGCTGAGAGCTACACCTTC
clone_size: -; d_call: -; j_call: TRBJ2-1; v_call: TRBV4-2; cdr3_aa: CASRGINEQFF; cdr3_nt: TGTGCCAGCAGAGGAATCAATGAGCAGTTCTTC
clone_size: few; d_call: -; j_call: TRBJ2-1; v_call: TRBV14; cdr3_aa: CASSQVQEQIYNEQFF; cdr3_nt: TGTGCCAGCAGCCAAGTTCAAGAACAGATCTACAATGAGCAGTTCTTC
clone_size: -; d_call: TRBD2; j_call: TRBJ2-1; v_call: TRBV25-1; cdr3_aa: CASSDISGGYNEQFF; cdr3_nt: TGTGCCAGCAGTGATATTAGCGGGGGATACAATGAGCAGTTCTTC
clone_size: -; d_call: -; j_call: TRBJ2-2; v_call: TRBV9; cdr3_aa: CASSLAASPPTGELFF; cdr3_nt: TGTGCCAGCAGCTTAGCGGCCAGCCCCCCCACCGGGGAGCTGTTTTTT
clone_size: few; d_call: -; j_call: TRBJ2-5; v_call: TRBV14; cdr3_aa: CASRKTLVDETQYF; cdr3_nt: TGTGCCAGCAGAAAAACTTTAGTGGATGAGACCCAGTACTTC
clone_size: few; d_call: -; j_call: TRBJ2-5; v_call: TRBV3-1; cdr3_aa: CASSQIMTVQETQYF; cdr3_nt: TGTGCCAGCAGCCAAATAATGACAGTCCAAGAGACCCAGTACTTC
clone_size: -; d_call: -; j_call: TRBJ1-2; v_call: TRBV6-1; cdr3_aa: CASRTGTNYGYTF; cdr3_nt: TGTGCCAGCAGAACCGGAACCAACTATGGCTACACCTTC
clone_size: few; d_call: -; j_call: TRBJ2-1; v_call: TRBV12-3/TRBV12-4; cdr3_aa: CASSPPTGNEQFF; cdr3_nt: TGTGCCAGCAGTCCTCCGACGGGGAATGAGCAGTTCTTC
clone_size: -; d_call: -; j_call: TRBJ2-1; v_call: TRBV11-2; cdr3_aa: CASSLGRGRYNEQFF; cdr3_nt: TGTGCCAGCAGCTTGGGGAGGGGGAGGTACAATGAGCAGTTCTTC
clone_size: few; d_call: -; j_call: TRBJ2-7; v_call: TRBV6-5; cdr3_aa: CASSYGPGVAYEQYF; cdr3_nt: TGTGCCAGCAGTTATGGTCCGGGAGTAGCCTACGAGCAGTACTTC
clone_size: -; d_call: TRBD1; j_call: TRBJ2-1; v_call: TRBV2; cdr3_aa: CASSIHPGTGGNEQFF; cdr3_nt: TGTGCCAGCAGTATACATCCCGGGACAGGGGGCAATGAGCAGTTCTTC
clone_size: -; d_call: TRBD2; j_call: TRBJ2-7; v_call: TRBV20-1; cdr3_aa: CSAREGGRLYEQYF; cdr3_nt: TGCAGTGCTAGAGAGGGCGGGAGGTTGTACGAGCAGTACTTC
clone_size: -; d_call: -; j_call: TRBJ2-5; v_call: TRBV5-1; cdr3_aa: CASSSVSWRETQYF; cdr3_nt: TGCGCCAGCAGCTCCGTTTCCTGGCGGGAGACCCAGTACTTC
clone_size: -; d_call: TRBD2; j_call: TRBJ2-5; v_call: TRBV7-9; cdr3_aa: CASTGGPETQYF; cdr3_nt: TGTGCCAGCACGGGGGGACCAGAGACCCAGTACTTC
clone_size: few; d_call: TRBD2; j_call: TRBJ2-7; v_call: TRBV7-9; cdr3_aa: CASSLGLADEQYF; cdr3_nt: TGTGCCAGCAGCTTAGGACTAGCCGACGAGCAGTACTTC
clone_size: many; d_call: TRBD2; j_call: TRBJ2-3; v_call: TRBV4-2; cdr3_aa: CASSQALAGGTDTQYF; cdr3_nt: TGTGCCAGCAGCCAAGCACTAGCGGGGGGTACAGATACGCAGTATTTT
clone_size: -; d_call: -; j_call: TRBJ2-1; v_call: TRBV7-2; cdr3_aa: CASSPRDNRNEQFF; cdr3_nt: TGTGCCAGCAGCCCCCGGGACAATCGGAATGAGCAGTTCTTC